This T cell receptor (beta chain) originates from a study of vaccination effects on CD4 cells after COVID-19. Study overall: All study participants received two doses of BNT162b2 or mRNA-1273 vaccine.

Viral peptide pool expansion of antigen-specific CD4+ T cells preceded sequencing in the ViraFEST assay. The authors isolated CD4+ T cells after about 10 days of culture. Between March and December 2020, the person had a SARS-CoV-2 infection that PCR confirmed. Details on this clone: Its antigen is still unknown.

The CDR3 totals 13 residues. V gave up 8 bases and J gave up 6 bases; unmatched junction bases: 3. The germline gives CDR1 SNHLY, CDR2 FYNNEI. Assay used: immunoSEQ multiplex PCR; TCRdb lists only in-frame clones, some missing. The sample shows 30,000 to 35,000 clones, 72% of them seen only once. The material sequenced was CD4+ T cells from PBMCs cultured with a peptide pool, taken before COVID-19 vaccination. The chain carries TRBV2 and TRBJ1-4; 10 nucleotides align to TRBD1. This clonotype originated in a human donor who had a prior SARS-CoV-2 infection. CDR3 in DNA: TGTGCCAGCCGGACAGGGGGTCATGAAAAACTGTTTTTT. Translating gives CASRTGGHEKLFF.